The rows below give T cell receptor beta chains drawn from one sample of a study of blood T cell repertoires in COVID-19. Assay: immunoSEQ multiplex PCR; the TCRdb copy retains only in-frame clones and omits some. The table includes under 200,000 clones, roughly 80% detected once. Sequences were obtained from peripheral blood. The receptors come from a woman between 65 and 79 years old with COVID-19, enrolled during active disease. The CDR3 runs from the conserved cysteine through the conserved F or W. Fields, in order: clone size, D gene, V gene, J gene, CDR3 protein, CDR3 DNA. A D gene is named only where the DNA matches it firmly. Rows give clone size only sometimes, using once, few, many, or a class for an expanded clone.

clone_size: -; d_call: -; v_call: TRBV7-2; j_call: TRBJ2-4; cdr3_aa: CASSPTDWVAKNIQYF; cdr3_nt: TGTGCCAGCAGCCCAACGGACTGGGTAGCCAAAAACATTCAGTACTTC
clone_size: few; d_call: TRBD2; v_call: TRBV7-7; j_call: TRBJ2-1; cdr3_aa: CASSLSGGDHKEQFF; cdr3_nt: TGTGCTAGCAGCCTTAGCGGGGGCGACCACAAGGAGCAGTTCTTC
clone_size: -; d_call: -; v_call: TRBV5-6; j_call: TRBJ1-5; cdr3_aa: CASSLAPIRGWEQPQHF; cdr3_nt: TGTGCCAGCAGTTTGGCACCAATCAGGGGATGGGAGCAGCCCCAGCATTTT
clone_size: -; d_call: -; v_call: TRBV5-1; j_call: TRBJ1-1; cdr3_aa: CASSGTVMNTEAFF; cdr3_nt: TGCGCCAGCAGCGGCACAGTCATGAACACTGAAGCTTTCTTT
clone_size: -; d_call: TRBD1; v_call: TRBV6-5; j_call: TRBJ2-7; cdr3_aa: CASRGQIYEQYF; cdr3_nt: TGTGCCAGCAGGGGACAGATCTACGAGCAGTACTTC
clone_size: -; d_call: -; v_call: TRBV6-5; j_call: TRBJ1-3; cdr3_aa: CASSSIGDTIYF; cdr3_nt: TGTGCCAGCAGCTCCATCGGGGACACCATATATTTT
clone_size: -; d_call: TRBD2; v_call: TRBV27; j_call: TRBJ2-5; cdr3_aa: CASSLRSAGVRTQYF; cdr3_nt: TGTGCCAGCAGTTTAAGGTCGGCGGGAGTAAGGACCCAGTACTTC
clone_size: -; d_call: -; v_call: TRBV27; j_call: TRBJ1-2; cdr3_aa: CAASGGYGYTF; cdr3_nt: TGTGCCGCATCGGGGGGCTATGGCTACACCTTC
clone_size: -; d_call: -; v_call: TRBV6-1; j_call: TRBJ2-7; cdr3_aa: CASSETRALAYEQYF; cdr3_nt: TGTGCCAGCAGTGAAACCAGGGCGCTGGCCTACGAGCAGTACTTC
clone_size: -; d_call: TRBD1; v_call: TRBV30; j_call: TRBJ2-3; cdr3_aa: CAWAYNRGFTDTQYF; cdr3_nt: TGTGCCTGGGCATACAACAGGGGTTTCACAGATACGCAGTATTTT